This entry is about one T cell receptor (beta chain). Its cognate antigen is unknown. This sample was taken from a study of memory CD4+ T cells and cytomegalovirus serostatus. The wider study: Donors were healthy Belgian adults, under 10 CMV seropositive and 20 to 30 seronegative. Overall study findings and caveats: Repertoires predicted CMV serostatus with median bootstrapped AUC of approximately 0.95.

V lost 4 bases and J lost 5, with 8 bases in between. Germline loops: CDR1 SGHAT, CDR2 FQNNGV. The CDR3 is made up of 13 amino acids. Profiling relied on immunoSEQ multiplex PCR, and the TCRdb table lists in-frame clones only, not all of them. This table has about 100,000 clones, over 70% appearing once. Single viable CD3+CD4+CD8-CD45RO+ cells were sorted as the memory CD4+ T cells. The chain employs TRBV11-2 and TRBJ2-2, with D tentatively TRBD1 (5 bases). The origin of this receptor is an adult in good health and CMV-seropositive. Source material: memory CD4+ T cells from blood. The CDR3: CASSSTVTGELFF. The CDR3 nucleotides read TGTGCCAGCAGCTCGACAGTGACCGGGGAGCTGTTTTTT.